This T cell receptor beta chain was retrieved from a study of somatic mutations in cytotoxic T cells in rheumatoid arthritis. Study-level points and caveats: Between rheumatoid arthritis patients and age-matched healthy controls, CD8+ T-cell clonality showed no significant difference.

The protocol was immunoSEQ multiplex PCR, while the TCRdb copy is restricted to in-frame clones and leaves out a portion. The data hold about 18,000 clones, with roughly 80% observed a single time. Turning to this clone: Antigen unknown.

The ends were cut back, 2 bases at V and 1 base at J, with 17 bases in the middle. Germline V lookup: CDR1 MDHEN, CDR2 SYDVKM. The CDR3 totals 17 residues. This clonotype was sampled from an adult with rheumatoid arthritis. V gene TRBV28 combines with J gene TRBJ1-1; D gene unclear. The sequencing input was CD8+ T cells sorted from blood. The CDR3 nucleotides read TGTGCCAGCAGTTTAGCCCCGCAACTACAGCCGAACACTGAAGCTTTCTTT. This encodes CASSLAPQLQPNTEAFF.